This entry lists 16 T cell receptor beta chains sequenced from one sample in a study of identical twins. TCRdb reprocessed the 5' RACE reads via MiXCR and lists one record per CDR3 protein. The sample carries around 490,000 distinct CDR3 sequences, 14% recorded once. The sample also formed part of further work on yellow fever vaccine responses in identical twins.

The material sequenced was CD4+ T cells sorted from blood. The receptors derive from a woman aged 18-35 years in good health.

The chain employs TRBV15 and TRBJ2-1; weak D call: TRBD1 (5 bases). V gave up 0 bases and J gave up 13 bases, with 13 bases separating them. This CDR3 has 13 residues. CDR1 and CDR2 from the germline V gene are LNHNV and YYDKDF (reference sequence). The CDR3 nucleotides read TGTGCCACCAGCAGAGATCGGTGGGGCGTTCAGTTCTTC. Translation: CATSRDRWGVQFF.

This clonotype qualifies as medium-sized. The J gene is TRBJ2-7, the V gene TRBV6-2 or TRBV6-3; possibly TRBD1 or TRBD2 for D (5 bases each). Between the trimmed V and J ends, which lost 2 bases and 0 bases, there was a span of 11 bases. In germline, CDR1 is MNHEY, CDR2 SVGEGT. The CDR3 totals 15 residues. The CDR3 sequence: CASSYRGAGSYEQYF. DNA of the CDR3: TGTGCCAGCAGTTACAGGGGAGCCGGCTCCTACGAGCAGTACTTC.

This rearrangement joins TRBV5-4 to TRBJ2-7; TRBD1 might be the D (5 bases). The germline V gene has CDR1 SGHNT and CDR2 YYREEE (reference sequence). The CDR3 has 15 amino acids. Trimming shortened V by 1 base and J by 2 bases, and 13 bases separated the two germline ends. The CDR3 is CASSLIGREPYEQYF. In nucleotides, the CDR3 is TGTGCCAGCAGCTTGATAGGCAGGGAACCCTACGAGCAGTACTTC.

The chain uses TRBV3-1 and TRBJ2-5; 11 bases line up with TRBD1. The CDR3 has 19 residues. V shed 4 bases, J shed 9 bases, and the junction held 22 bases outside the gene matches. Germline V gene sequence: CDR1 LGHDT, CDR2 YNNKEL (reference sequence). In DNA, the CDR3 is TGTGCCAGCAGCCTTCGGGACAGGGGGATTGGTACGGCTTTGGTGGCCCAGTACTTC. Residues: CASSLRDRGIGTALVAQYF.

This clonotype has a handful of counts. The gene calls are TRBV7-2 and TRBJ2-7; D unresolved. The CDR3 contains 16 residues. V dropped 5 bases and J dropped 3 bases, with 20 bases sitting between them. The germline gives CDR1 SGHTA, CDR2 FQGNSA. The CDR3 DNA is TGTGCCAGCAGCCTCCAGTTGACACCGAACGACTACGAGCAGTACTTC. It specifies CASSLQLTPNDYEQYF.

This clonotype has only a few counts. This chain joins TRBV6-2 or TRBV6-3 and TRBJ2-7; 9 bases align to TRBD1. J gave up 1 base and V 7 bases, and 14 bases lay outside the gene matches. Germline loops: CDR1 MNHEY, CDR2 SVGEGT. The length of the CDR3 is 17 residues. CDR3 loop: CASTTGKTGGQSYEQYF. DNA of the CDR3: TGTGCCAGCACCACCGGGAAAACAGGGGGCCAATCCTACGAGCAGTACTTC.

V gene TRBV7-9 combines with J gene TRBJ2-1; the D gene is possibly TRBD2 (7 bases). Germline V lookup: CDR1 SEHNR, CDR2 FQNEAQ (reference sequence). The CDR3 totals 12 residues. Trimming removed 2 bases at V and 14 bases at J, with 13 bases between. The DNA for the CDR3 is TGTGCCAGCAGCTTACCGGGGGGCCAGGAGTTCTTC. The encoded protein is CASSLPGGQEFF.

This clonotype was recorded a few times. This chain links TRBV12-3 or TRBV12-4 with TRBJ2-6; 7 bases match TRBD2. CDR3 length: 16 residues. Trimming at V came to 2 bases and at J to 2 bases, leaving 3 bases not matched to a gene. CDR3 residues: CASSLRGGTGANVLTF. Here the CDR3 DNA reads TGTGCCAGCAGTTTAAGGGGAGGGACTGGGGCCAACGTCCTGACTTTC.

This clonotype appeared once. J is TRBJ2-3 and V is TRBV7-3; D is perhaps TRBD1 or TRBD2 (7 bases each). The CDR3 extends over 16 amino acids. Germline V gene sequence: CDR1 SGHTA, CDR2 FQGTGA. V lost 5 bases to trimming and J lost 4 bases, with 19 bases between them. CDR3 protein: CASSHGGRGGADTQYF. The CDR3, as DNA: TGTGCCAGCAGCCATGGAGGCAGGGGGGGGGCAGATACGCAGTATTTT.

This clonotype came up a few times. The V call is TRBV6-1, the J call TRBJ2-1; 11 bases map to TRBD2. V was clipped by 7 bases and J by 4 bases; unmatched bases: 6. Germline V CDR1 and CDR2: MNHNS, SASEGT. The CDR3 loop spans 15 amino acids. The CDR3 DNA reads as TGTGCCAGCACCCCTAGACTAGCGGGATACAATGAGCAGTTCTTC. This codes for CASTPRLAGYNEQFF.

V and J are TRBV12-3 or TRBV12-4 and TRBJ2-5; 8 bases match TRBD1. J gave up 5 bases and V 3 bases, and 2 bases lay outside the gene matches. This CDR3 is 13 amino acids long. The DNA of the CDR3 is TGTGCCAGCAGTTTCAGACAGGGGGAGACCCAGTACTTC. Translating gives CASSFRQGETQYF.

This clonotype was seen only a few times. This rearrangement joins TRBV6-1 to TRBJ2-4; possibly TRBD2 for D (5 bases). Trimming removed 6 bases at V and 3 bases at J, with 15 bases between. Germline loops: CDR1 MNHNS, CDR2 SASEGT. The CDR3 spans 15 residues. This CDR3 reads CASSSSQFDKNIQYF. CDR3 DNA: TGTGCCAGCAGCTCTAGCCAGTTCGACAAAAACATTCAGTACTTC.

The J gene is TRBJ2-3, the V gene TRBV3-1; D is uncertain. Trimming cost V 0 bases and J 5 bases, with 9 bases left between them. In germline, CDR1 is LGHDT, CDR2 YNNKEL (reference sequence). The CDR3 loop spans 14 amino acids. CDR3 DNA sequence: TGTGCCAGCAGCCAAGATGGCATGGGAGATACGCAGTATTTT. It translates to CASSQDGMGDTQYF.

This clonotype was seen repeatedly, ten times or more. The genes are TRBV24-1 and TRBJ2-3; 7 bases match TRBD1. This CDR3 is 13 amino acids long. Germline trimming cut 7 bases from V and 4 bases from J; bases unmatched to any gene: 4. Germline V lookup: CDR1 KGHDR, CDR2 SFDVKD. CDR3 in DNA: TGTGCCACCAGCGCAGGGGGATCAGATACGCAGTATTTT. The encoded protein is CATSAGGSDTQYF.

The J gene is TRBJ2-7, the V gene TRBV28, with D possibly TRBD1 on 6 matching bases. The V and J ends lost 6 bases and 2 bases respectively, with 14 bases between them. The CDR3 covers 14 residues. Germline CDR1 and CDR2: MDHEN and SYDVKM. This CDR3 is CASRPGTLAYEQYF. The CDR3 bases are TGTGCCAGCAGACCCGGGACACTGGCCTACGAGCAGTACTTC.

This clonotype occurred a few times. The chain recombines TRBV20-1 with TRBJ2-7; 8 nucleotides align to TRBD1. Trimming took 1 base from V and 3 from J; bases not matched to a gene: 11. Looked up from germline, CDR1 is DFQATT and CDR2 is SNEGSKA (reference sequence). The CDR3 length is 16 residues. CDR3 sequence reads: CSARAGTGSQFYEQYF. DNA for the CDR3: TGCAGTGCTAGAGCTGGGACAGGTTCACAGTTCTACGAGCAGTACTTC.